The sequence of this T cell receptor beta chain was determined in a study of Ad26.COV2.S vaccination and SARS-CoV-2 variants (dated by TCRdb to 2020 to 2023). Regarding the complete study: Vaccine-arm donors were drawn from COV1001, a multicentre, randomized, double-blind, placebo-controlled phase I-IIa trial of Ad26.COV2.S in healthy adults. Trial participants were randomized into five groups of five, in which low-dose or high-dose Ad26.COV2.S was given once or twice, or placebo was given on both occasions. Sequencing of the TCRbeta repertoire served to evaluate the specificity and breadth of SARS-CoV-2-reactive T cell receptors following Ad26.COV2.S vaccination. A total of 32 samples were included in the TCR-sequenced set, comprising some 20 Ad26.COV2.S vaccine recipients, 5 placebo recipients and 8 SARS-CoV-2 convalescent individuals. Investigators did not know the trial group allocation while performing experiments and assessing outcomes. Ad26.COV2.S was given intramuscularly at 5x10^10 or 1x10^11 viral particles, as a single shot or as two shots 56 days apart. Paper-wide results and their limitations: Ad26.COV2.S recipients had higher spike-specific TCR breadth than placebo recipients (P = 0.0014). After vaccination, spike-specific CD8+ and CD4+ T cell responses were reported to show substantial breadth. Vaccine and placebo recipients had similar non-spike TCR breadth, a finding consistent with the vaccine containing only spike. The study was not powered to compare responses between vaccine doses or regimens. The authors noted that the TCR breadth and depth analyses may have underestimated total T cell responses.

Concerning this clone: Its specific antigen is unknown. No qualities accompany the bases; no much larger clone lies one base away.

The immunoSEQ Assay was the method used to sequence TCRbeta CDR3 regions. After extraction, genomic DNA underwent amplification by bias-controlled multiplex PCR, followed by high-throughput sequencing. The authors processed their data as follows. Collapsing and filtering of sequences were performed to quantify the absolute abundance of each unique TCRbeta CDR3 region. Usable DNA was measured by amplifying reference genes present in all nucleated cells, and TCRbeta template counts were normalized to that usable DNA to estimate T cell fraction. Repertoire TCRs were annotated as SARS-CoV-2-specific when V gene, CDR3 amino acid sequence and J gene were exactly matched to a known reactive TCR set. The reference SARS-CoV-2 TCR set was obtained from MIRA and was filtered for enrichment in COVID-19-positive ImmuneCODE repertoires, whereby public or cross-reactive TCRs were removed. Drawing on the MIRA antigens, annotated TCRs were analysed further at the level of specific ORF or position within ORF. Breadth was defined as the number of annotated unique rearrangements divided by the total number of unique productive rearrangements, and depth was defined as the summed frequency of the annotated unique rearrangements. Two-sided Wilcoxon rank-sum tests were used to compare TCR breadth between groups. As stored in TCRdb, this immuneACCESS dataset retains in-frame rearrangements with V and J assigned. A fraction of the clones does not appear; measured against another copy, unresolved V genes explain less than half of the discrepancy, and the remainder lacks a known reason. D and trimming come from the DNA, and the V and J calls and clone size come from that table. The sample table holds 400,000 to 500,000 clones, of which approximately 89% were seen once. Of the sample, approximately 2.5% falls within the top ten clones.

The intended sense of this specimen's treatment or condition label: about 20 received Ad26.COV2.S at low or high dose, single or two shots; roughly 5 received placebo; per-sample allocation not given. For vaccine and placebo recipients, the sequenced repertoires came from samples collected on day 63 after the first injection. Cohort 1b enrolled 25 to 30 adults aged 18-55 years at a single site in Boston, USA, between 29 July and 7 August 2020. Ad26.COV2.S was a replication-incompetent adenovirus type 26 vector that expressed a prefusion-stabilized SARS-CoV-2 spike protein derived from the original Wuhan strain. Taken from the germline V gene, the CDR1 and CDR2 loops are SGHTA and FQGTGA. V drops 4 bases and J drops 4 bases, leaving 8 bases in between. The CDR3, cysteine through phenylalanine, is 13 amino acids long. The only DNA kept is the CDR3, 39 bases in frame from the first base.

The TCR comes from a person between 18 and 60 years old who received the Ad26.COV2.S COVID-19 vaccine or a placebo. The chain joins TRBV7-3 to TRBJ2-1; the D gene lacks a confident call. The source material was peripheral blood, sampled in a trial of Ad26.COV2.S vaccine versus placebo. Read as DNA, the sequence is TGTGCCAGCAGCTCCACGCTTTACAATGAGCAGTTCTTC. This yields the protein CASSSTLYNEQFF.